This is a list of T cell receptor beta chains from one sample in a study of OX40 agonist ivuxolimab in advanced cancers. Measured with immunoSEQ multiplex PCR; TCRdb has only the in-frame clones, and not every one. The profile covers some 74,000 clones, with more than 85% appearing a single time and 1.1% taken by the ten largest. The specimen comprised CD4+ or CD8+ T cells sorted from blood, sampled in a trial of the OX40 agonist ivuxolimab. The receptors come from an adult with an advanced solid tumor such as melanoma, head and neck, liver or kidney cancer. CDR3s include the opening cysteine and the closing phenylalanine or tryptophan. The D gene is left open where the match is weak. Expanded clones get a size class; other rows say once, few or many, or leave the size out.

v_gene	j_gene	abundance	d_gene	CDR3aa	CDR3nt
TRBV6-1	TRBJ2-7	.	.	CASSEAVYEQYF	TGTGCCAGCAGTGAAGCGGTTTACGAGCAGTACTTC
TRBV5-1	TRBJ2-7	.	TRBD2	CASSSGTSGSREQYF	TGCGCCAGCAGCTCCGGGACTAGCGGGAGTAGGGAGCAGTACTTC
TRBV27	TRBJ1-5	.	TRBD1	CASSARQGAHQPQHF	TGTGCCAGCAGCGCTAGACAGGGTGCCCATCAGCCCCAGCATTTT
TRBV18	TRBJ1-3	.	.	CASSLISGNTIYF	TGTGCCAGCTCTCTGATCTCTGGAAACACCATATATTTT
TRBV5-1	TRBJ2-3	.	TRBD2	CASSLRTSATDTQYF	TGCGCCAGCAGCCTTAGGACTAGCGCCACAGATACGCAGTATTTT
TRBV5-1	TRBJ2-7	.	TRBD1	CASSLGQGDEQYF	TGCGCCAGCAGCCTAGGACAGGGGGACGAGCAGTACTTC
TRBV7-8	TRBJ1-2	.	TRBD1	CASSATGSSYGYTF	TGTGCCAGCAGCGCGACAGGGAGTAGCTATGGCTACACCTTC
TRBV5-1	TRBJ2-7	.	TRBD1	CASSKGTGQVDEQYF	TGCGCCAGCAGCAAAGGGACAGGGCAAGTCGACGAGCAGTACTTC
TRBV10-3	TRBJ2-5	.	.	CAISGGQNQETQYF	TGTGCCATCAGTGGTGGGCAGAACCAAGAGACCCAGTACTTC
TRBV2	TRBJ2-5	.	.	CASSAWAQETQYF	TGTGCCAGCAGTGCCTGGGCTCAAGAGACCCAGTACTTC
TRBV5-4	TRBJ2-2	.	TRBD2	CASRIGLAGGSTGELFF	TGTGCCAGCAGGATAGGACTAGCGGGAGGGTCGACCGGGGAGCTGTTTTTT
TRBV4-1	TRBJ2-1	.	TRBD2	CASSQVGGLAGSYNEQFF	TGCGCCAGCAGCCAAGTTGGTGGACTAGCGGGCTCCTACAATGAGCAGTTCTTC
TRBV7-3	TRBJ1-1	.	.	CASSLTGQGTEAFF	TGTGCCAGCAGCTTAACCGGGCAGGGGACTGAAGCTTTCTTT
TRBV11-1	TRBJ1-2	few	TRBD1	CASSRDRTIENYGYTF	TGTGCCAGCAGCCGGGACAGGACTATTGAGAACTATGGCTACACCTTC
TRBV5-4	TRBJ2-5	.	TRBD1	CASSPGTGQETQYF	TGTGCCAGCAGCCCTGGGACAGGCCAAGAGACCCAGTACTTC
TRBV2	TRBJ2-3	.	.	CASSEERASGTDTQYF	TGTGCCAGCAGTGAAGAACGAGCTAGTGGGACAGATACGCAGTATTTT
TRBV29-1	TRBJ2-3	.	TRBD2	CSGGLAGSTDTQYF	TGCAGCGGGGGACTAGCGGGTAGCACAGATACGCAGTATTTT
TRBV5-1	TRBJ2-5	.	.	CASSLDRVETQYF	TGCGCCAGCAGCTTGGACAGGGTAGAGACCCAGTACTTC
TRBV7-8	TRBJ1-6	.	.	CASSLGVNRWNSPLHF	TGTGCCAGCAGCTTAGGGGTCAACCGATGGAATTCACCCCTCCACTTT
TRBV29-1	TRBJ2-3	.	TRBD2	CSLGVAGLTDTQYF	TGCAGCCTTGGAGTAGCGGGGCTGACAGATACGCAGTATTTT
TRBV18	TRBJ2-7	.	.	CASSPGGEQYF	TGTGCCAGCTCCCCTGGCGGGGAGCAGTACTTC
TRBV5-1	TRBJ2-7	.	TRBD1	CASSLGGQGFNEQYF	TGCGCCAGCAGCCTAGGGGGACAGGGGTTCAACGAGCAGTACTTC
TRBV28	TRBJ1-5	few	.	CASRESNQPQHF	TGTGCCAGCAGGGAGAGCAATCAGCCCCAGCATTTT
TRBV6-1	TRBJ2-3	.	TRBD2	CASSGPGLAGVATQYF	TGTGCCAGCAGTGGCCCGGGACTAGCGGGAGTCGCTACGCAGTATTTT
TRBV23-1	TRBJ1-5	few	TRBD1	CASSQSGQGWNQPQHF	TGCGCCAGCAGTCAATCGGGACAGGGGTGGAATCAGCCCCAGCATTTT
TRBV5-6	TRBJ2-1	.	TRBD2	CASSLGRLAGVIDEQFF	TGTGCCAGCAGCCTGGGGCGACTAGCGGGAGTTATCGATGAGCAGTTCTTC
TRBV5-5	TRBJ2-7	.	TRBD1	CASSLIPDRGKVGAF	TGTGCCAGCAGCTTGATTCCGGACAGGGGGAAGGTTGGTGCCTTC
TRBV5-1	TRBJ2-7	.	.	CASSYTLDHISYEQYF	TGCGCCAGCAGTTACACCTTAGATCATATCTCCTACGAGCAGTACTTC
TRBV5-8	TRBJ1-1	.	TRBD1	CASSFRPTGRTEAFF	TGTGCCAGCAGCTTTAGACCGACAGGGAGGACTGAAGCTTTCTTT
TRBV6-5	TRBJ2-3	.	.	CASVQGGSDTQYF	TGTGCCAGCGTGCAAGGGGGATCAGATACGCAGTATTTT
TRBV9	TRBJ2-3	.	.	CASSVGDSTDTQYF	TGTGCCAGCAGCGTAGGGGACAGCACAGATACGCAGTATTTT
TRBV5-6	TRBJ2-7	.	TRBD1	CASSLGQGISYEQYF	TGTGCCAGCAGCTTGGGACAGGGCATCTCCTACGAGCAGTACTTC
TRBV15	TRBJ2-1	.	TRBD2	CATSIERGGRSYNEQFF	TGTGCCACCAGCATCGAGCGGGGGGGCCGATCCTACAATGAGCAGTTCTTC
TRBV6-6	TRBJ1-2	.	.	CASSYSLGKANYGYTF	TGTGCCAGCAGTTACTCCCTCGGGAAAGCTAACTATGGCTACACCTTC
TRBV7-9	TRBJ2-5	.	.	CASSTISTETQYF	TGTGCCAGCAGTACTATCTCTACGGAGACCCAGTACTTC
TRBV11-2	TRBJ1-2	.	.	CASSSLAGALYGYTF	TGTGCCAGCAGCTCCTTAGCCGGAGCCCTCTATGGCTACACCTTC
TRBV5-1	TRBJ2-7	.	TRBD1	CASSWSQGESYEQYF	TGCGCCAGCAGCTGGAGCCAGGGGGAATCCTACGAGCAGTACTTC
TRBV15	TRBJ2-7	.	TRBD1	CATSRGGTGYYEQYF	TGTGCCACCAGCAGAGGGGGGACAGGGTACTACGAGCAGTACTTC
TRBV6-5	TRBJ2-7	.	TRBD2	CASSYSTSGRPYEQYF	TGTGCCAGCAGTTACTCGACGAGCGGGAGACCCTACGAGCAGTACTTC
TRBV19	TRBJ2-7	.	.	CASSASTYEQYF	TGTGCCAGTAGCGCCAGTACCTACGAGCAGTACTTC
TRBV5-5	TRBJ1-2	.	.	CASSLLGPPDDIYGYTF	TGTGCCAGCAGCTTGTTGGGACCCCCAGACGACATATATGGCTACACCTTC
TRBV5-4	TRBJ2-5	.	.	CASSSQGGGETQYF	TGTGCCAGCAGCTCCCAGGGGGGAGGAGAGACCCAGTACTTC
TRBV2	TRBJ2-7	.	TRBD2	CARSLRLAGGLEQYF	TGTGCCAGAAGCCTTAGACTAGCGGGAGGGCTCGAGCAGTACTTC
TRBV6-1	TRBJ2-7	once	TRBD1	CASIDRGHYEQYF	TGTGCCAGCATTGACAGGGGGCACTACGAGCAGTACTTC
TRBV7-9	TRBJ2-7	.	.	CASSLEAYEQYF	TGTGCCAGCAGCTTAGAAGCCTACGAGCAGTACTTC
TRBV27	TRBJ1-4	.	.	CASSFSGSKDEKLFF	TGTGCCAGCAGTTTCAGTGGCTCAAAGGATGAAAAACTGTTTTTT
TRBV6-5	TRBJ2-5	.	TRBD2	CASSYRGLDQETQYF	TGTGCCAGCAGTTACCGCGGACTAGATCAAGAGACCCAGTACTTC
TRBV10-3	TRBJ2-1	.	.	CAIRAPGRGSSYNEQFF	TGTGCCATCAGGGCCCCGGGGAGGGGGAGCTCCTACAATGAGCAGTTCTTC
TRBV7-9	TRBJ1-1	.	.	CASSLQGLSLGVEAFF	TGTGCCAGCAGCTTACAGGGTCTTTCCCTCGGTGTTGAAGCTTTCTTT
TRBV30	TRBJ2-6	.	TRBD1	CACRGQGAGGANVLTF	TGTGCCTGTAGGGGACAGGGGGCGGGAGGGGCCAACGTCCTGACTTTC
TRBV20-1	TRBJ2-1	.	.	CSASWGNEQFF	TGCAGTGCTAGTTGGGGGAATGAGCAGTTCTTC
TRBV11-3	TRBJ2-3	.	.	CASSLGTTGPGDTQYF	TGTGCCAGCAGCTTAGGTACGACGGGGCCCGGAGATACGCAGTATTTT
TRBV6-5	TRBJ2-2	few	.	CASQVKGAGELFF	TGTGCCAGTCAAGTGAAGGGGGCCGGGGAGCTGTTTTTT
TRBV2	TRBJ2-3	.	.	CASALAHELYF	TGTGCCAGCGCCCTCGCCCATGAGCTGTATTTT
TRBV29-1	TRBJ2-5	.	.	CSVGGQAGYETQYF	TGCAGCGTTGGGGGGCAGGCAGGGTATGAGACCCAGTACTTC
TRBV19	TRBJ1-2	.	TRBD1	CASSISGQSYGYTF	TGTGCCAGTAGTATCTCGGGACAGTCCTATGGCTACACCTTC
TRBV5-1	TRBJ2-7	.	.	CASSFDPEGEQYF	TGCGCCAGCAGCTTCGACCCCGAAGGCGAGCAGTACTTC